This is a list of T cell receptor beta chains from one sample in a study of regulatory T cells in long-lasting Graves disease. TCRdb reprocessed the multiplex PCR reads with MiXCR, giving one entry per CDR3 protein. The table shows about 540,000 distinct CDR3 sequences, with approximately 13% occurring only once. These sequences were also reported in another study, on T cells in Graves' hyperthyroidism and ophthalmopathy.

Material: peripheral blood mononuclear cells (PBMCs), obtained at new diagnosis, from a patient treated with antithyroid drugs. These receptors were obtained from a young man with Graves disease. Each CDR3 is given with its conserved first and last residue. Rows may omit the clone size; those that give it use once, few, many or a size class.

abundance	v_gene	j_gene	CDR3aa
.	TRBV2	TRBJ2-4	CASRLKGAGAKNIQYF
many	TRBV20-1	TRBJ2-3	CSALRGGGSDTQYF
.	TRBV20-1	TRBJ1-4	CSARDLNEKLFF
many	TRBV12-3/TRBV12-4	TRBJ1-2	CASTDRGPGYGYTF
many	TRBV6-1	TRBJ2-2	CASTPAETGELFF
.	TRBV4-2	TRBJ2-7	CASSQDPADASYEQYF
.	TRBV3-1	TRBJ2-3	CASSRLLRLAGGTDTQYF
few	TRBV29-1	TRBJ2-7	CSVEGEGTGFSYEQYF
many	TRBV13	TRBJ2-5	CASSQDPLETQYF
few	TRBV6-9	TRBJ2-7	CASSYSPGLNRAYEQYF
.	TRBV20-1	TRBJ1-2	CSATGTGEGYTF
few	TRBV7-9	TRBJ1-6	CASSLAPGNSPLHF
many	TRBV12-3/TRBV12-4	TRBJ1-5	CASSPRVGNQPQHF
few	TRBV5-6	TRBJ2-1	CASSPGWGRVSYNEQFF
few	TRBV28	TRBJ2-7	CASSLSRSGHHYEQYF
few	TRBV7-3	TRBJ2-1	CASSPSSGTHHEQFF
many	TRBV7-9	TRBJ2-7	CASSLGAFKQYF
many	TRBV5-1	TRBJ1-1	CASSLLAGLEAFF
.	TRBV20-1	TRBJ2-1	CSTAGHLSYNEQFF
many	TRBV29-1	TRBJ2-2	CSVEQTGELFF
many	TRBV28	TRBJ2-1	CASSFRLPSQTQFF
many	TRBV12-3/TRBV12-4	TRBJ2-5	CASSSLGRGQETQYF
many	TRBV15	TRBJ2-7	CATSSAGLGGYEQYF
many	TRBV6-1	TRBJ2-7	CASSRTSGRAYEQYF
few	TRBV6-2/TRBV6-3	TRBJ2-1	CASSETSGSPYNEQFF
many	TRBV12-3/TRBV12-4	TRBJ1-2	CASSLQNYGYTF